A single sample is the source of the 32 T cell receptor beta chains below, sequenced in a study of blood T cell repertoires in COVID-19. Repertoires were generated with immunoSEQ multiplex PCR, while TCRdb's copy carries only in-frame clones and drops some. The sample has roughly 180,000 clones, roughly 88% seen once. Material: peripheral blood. Receptors originate from a man at least 80 years old with COVID-19, enrolled during active disease.

The J gene is TRBJ1-2, the V gene TRBV3-1 (or the pseudogene TRBV3-2), with D unresolved. CDR1 is LGHDT and CDR2 is YNNKEL in the germline V gene (reference sequence). This CDR3 has 17 amino acids. The V end lost 6 bases, the J end lost 0 bases, and 20 bases lay between the germline ends. The CDR3 nucleotides read TGTGCCAGCAGTTCGATTCATCTTGGGAGCGCTAACTATGGCTACACCTTC. Protein: CASSSIHLGSANYGYTF.

The CDR3 DNA is TGTGCCAGCAGCCGGGGACTAGCGGGGGGGTTTGAGACCCAGTACTTC. This encodes CASSRGLAGGFETQYF. The rearrangement joins TRBV5-4 to TRBJ2-5, with 16 bases identical to TRBD2. The CDR3 sequence is 16 residues long. Trimming took 4 bases from V and 5 from J; bases not matched to a gene: 5. Germline assignment: CDR1 SGHNT and CDR2 YYREEE (reference sequence).

This chain uses TRBV28 with TRBJ1-4, with D perhaps matching TRBD1 (5 bases). CDR1 is MDHEN and CDR2 is SYDVKM in the germline V gene. The CDR3 sequence is 12 residues long. Trimming pared 11 bases from V and 7 bases from J, leaving 14 bases between. The DNA for the CDR3 is TGTGCCGCAGCCAGGGCTGGTGAAAAACTGTTTTTT. Protein: CAAARAGEKLFF. Full variable domain (missing parts from reference TRBV28 and TRBJ1-4): DVKVTQSSRYLVKRTGEKVFLECVQDMDHENMFWYRQDPGLGLRLIYFSYDVKMKEKGDIPEGYSVSREKKERFSLILESASTNQTSMYLCAAARAGEKLFFGSGTQLSVL.

About this clone: An end of the junction differs from the germline gene, which may be a read error. The chain carries TRBV5-1 and TRBJ1-6, with 10 bases lining up with TRBD1. CDR1 is SGHRS and CDR2 is YFSETQ in the germline V gene. This CDR3 is built from 15 residues. For the CDR3, the DNA is TGCGCCAGCAGCGGTGGGACAGGGGAGAATTCATCCCTCCACTTT. It specifies CASSGGTGENSSLHF. Full variable domain (remainder filled in from reference TRBV5-1 and TRBJ1-6): KAGVTQTPRYLIKTRGQQVTLSCSPISGHRSVSWYQQTPGQGLQFLFEYFSETQRNKGNFPGRFSGRQFSNSRSEMNVSTLELGDSALYLCASSGGTGENSSLHFGNGTRLTVT.

The chain has TRBV7-9 and TRBJ2-7, with a possible D match to TRBD1 (6 bases). Germline assignment: CDR1 SEHNR and CDR2 FQNEAQ (reference sequence). Trimming removed 5 bases at V and 4 bases at J, with 15 bases between. The CDR3 totals 14 residues. The CDR3 loop is CASSPGDNRYEQYF. The CDR3 coding sequence is TGTGCCAGCAGCCCAGGGGACAACCGGTACGAGCAGTACTTC.

Concerning this clone itself: Within the sample, other DNA sequences also encode this same CDR3. This sequence joins TRBV7-2 and TRBJ2-7, with 7 bases identical to TRBD1. The CDR3 is 13 residues long. CDR1 is SGHTA and CDR2 is FQGNSA in the germline V gene. V dropped 5 bases and J dropped 3; count of bases not matched to a gene: 4. The chain's CDR3 is CASSLGQNYEQYF. CDR3 in DNA: TGTGCCAGCAGCCTGGGACAGAACTACGAGCAGTACTTC.

The chain carries TRBV7-8 and TRBJ2-4; 12 bases fit TRBD2. This CDR3 spans 18 amino acids. V lost 1 base to trimming and J lost 4 bases; unmatched junction nucleotides: 8. From germline, CDR1 is SGHVS and CDR2 FQNEAQ. The DNA for the CDR3 is TGTGCCAGCAGCTTAGGTGCTAGCGGGGGGGCAGGTAAAAACATTCAGTACTTC. This gives the protein CASSLGASGGAGKNIQYF. Looking up the rest from reference TRBV7-8 and TRBJ2-4 gives the full variable domain: GAGVSQSPRYKVAKRGQDVALRCDPISGHVSLFWYQQALGQGPEFLTYFQNEAQLDKSGLPSDRFFAERPEGSVSTLKIQRTQQEDSAVYLCASSLGASGGAGKNIQYFGAGTRLSVL.

The V call is TRBV4-1, the J call TRBJ1-5; 8 nucleotides match TRBD1. V lost 1 base, J lost 6 bases, and 5 bases stayed unmatched. The length of the CDR3 is 15 residues. Germline CDR1 is MGHRA and CDR2 is YSYEKL. CDR3 DNA: TGCGCCAGCAGCCAAGGACAGGGGAGTGCTCAGCCCCAGCATTTT. Residues: CASSQGQGSAQPQHF.

This clone was seen a handful of times. The chain joins TRBV19 to TRBJ1-2; D is undetermined. Trimming left V 2 bases short and J 2 bases short, with 6 bases between. Per the germline V gene, CDR1 is LNHDA and CDR2 is SQIVND (reference sequence). The CDR3 has 13 amino acids. The CDR3 nucleotides read TGTGCCAGTAGTATATTACAGAACTATGGCTACACCTTC. Translating it yields CASSILQNYGYTF.

CDR3 amino acids: CASSPRTGGGDTQYF. As DNA, the CDR3 is TGTGCCAGCAGTCCAAGGACAGGGGGCGGGGATACGCAGTATTTT. J is TRBJ2-3 and V is TRBV28; 11 bases agree with TRBD1. With 5 bases clipped from V and 6 bases from J, the junction kept 7 bases outside the gene matches. The CDR3 has 15 residues. Germline lookup yields CDR1 MDHEN and CDR2 SYDVKM.

The chain combines TRBV29-1 with TRBJ1-4, with 10 bases lining up with TRBD1. The junction had 6 bases not matched to a gene; V was cut back by 0 bases and J by 8 bases. CDR1 and CDR2 (germline): SQVTM, ANQGSEA. The CDR3 totals 15 residues. CDR3 bases: TGCAGCGTTGAAGATCGTAGGACAGGGGGAGAAAAACTGTTTTTT. It yields the protein CSVEDRRTGGEKLFF.

This clone was seen only once. This chain uses TRBV5-1 with TRBJ2-7; D uncertain. This CDR3 is built from 13 residues. Germline CDR1 SGHRS, CDR2 YFSETQ. The V end was cut by 5 bases, the J end by 6 bases, with 15 bases between. CDR3 loop: CASSQTVTTEQYF. The CDR3 nucleotides read TGCGCCAGCAGTCAAACCGTTACAACCGAGCAGTACTTC.

V and J are TRBV4-2 and TRBJ2-5, with D possibly matching TRBD2 (6 bases). Per germline, CDR1 LGHNA and CDR2 YNFKEQ. V was clipped by 1 base and J by 1 base, with 13 bases between them. The CDR3 covers 16 residues. CDR3 amino acids: CASSQAVQGGQETQYF. The CDR3 bases are TGTGCCAGCAGCCAAGCGGTCCAGGGAGGCCAAGAGACCCAGTACTTC.

On this clone: The sample carries other DNA sequences with the same CDR3. The CDR3 is CASSLTGNTEAFF. Here the CDR3 DNA reads TGCGCCAGCAGCTTAACAGGGAACACTGAAGCTTTCTTT. The chain couples TRBV5-1 to TRBJ1-1; a possible D gene is TRBD1 (5 bases). The V end lost 2 bases, the J end lost 1 base, and 6 bases lay between the germline ends. The germline CDR1 and CDR2 sequences are SGHRS and YFSETQ. The CDR3 contains 13 residues. Combining the CDR3 with reference TRBV5-1 and TRBJ1-1 gives the whole variable domain KAGVTQTPRYLIKTRGQQVTLSCSPISGHRSVSWYQQTPGQGLQFLFEYFSETQRNKGNFPGRFSGRQFSNSRSEMNVSTLELGDSALYLCASSLTGNTEAFFGQGTRLTVV.

The chain carries TRBV9 and TRBJ2-6, with TRBD1 matching 10 bases. This CDR3 comprises 17 residues. Germline CDR1 reads SGDLS; CDR2 reads YYNGEE. The V segment lost 4 bases and the J segment 0 bases; nucleotides outside the gene matches: 4. The CDR3 DNA sequence: TGTGCCAGCAGCCCCCGGACAGGGGGCTCTGGGGCCAACGTCCTGACTTTC. Amino acid sequence: CASSPRTGGSGANVLTF.

This CDR3 reads CASSPGGGADSPLHF. Written as DNA, the CDR3 is TGTGCCAGCTCACCAGGAGGGGGCGCGGATTCACCCCTCCACTTT. The rearrangement links TRBV18 to TRBJ1-6; 7 bases map to TRBD1. The CDR3 sequence is 15 residues long. Trimming cost V 2 bases and J 8 bases; bases outside gene matches: 6. Germline V gives CDR1 KGHSH, CDR2 LQKENI.

On this clone: Other DNA sequences within the sample encode an identical CDR3. The CDR3 bases are TGTGCCAGCAGCTTGGGAGGTGACAATTCACCCCTCCACTTT. Translation gives CASSLGGDNSPLHF. The V gene is TRBV5-4, the J gene TRBJ1-6; no clear D gene. CDR3 length: 14 residues. CDR1 and CDR2 (germline): SGHNT, YYREEE (reference sequence). Trimming removed 0 bases from V and 7 bases from J, with 8 bases in between. The full variable domain, in which reference TRBV5-4 and TRBJ1-6 provide the parts outside the CDR3, is ETGVTQSPTHLIKTRGQQVTLRCSSQSGHNTVSWYQQALGQGPQFIFQYYREEENGRGNFPPRFSGLQFPNYSSELNVNALELDDSALYLCASSLGGDNSPLHFGNGTRLTVT.

CDR3 residues: CASRRQGLTDTQYF. For the CDR3, the DNA is TGTGCCAGCAGGCGACAGGGGTTGACAGATACGCAGTATTTT. The V and J genes are TRBV6-5 and TRBJ2-3, with 8 bases fitting TRBD1. Looked up from germline, CDR1 is MNHEY and CDR2 is SVGAGI. The CDR3 has 14 amino acids. With 6 bases clipped from V and 3 bases from J, the junction kept 5 bases outside the gene matches.

The chain combines TRBV5-5 with TRBJ2-7; maybe TRBD2 (6 bases). The CDR3 runs 13 residues. Germline CDR1 and CDR2: SGHKS and YYEKEE (reference sequence). V was cut by 0 bases and J by 7 bases, with 11 bases left in between. The CDR3, as DNA: TGTGCCAGCAGCTTGGAGGACGCGGGGGAGCAGTACTTC. It encodes CASSLEDAGEQYF.

The rearrangement links TRBV2 to TRBJ1-4; 11 nucleotides agree with TRBD1. The CDR3 totals 16 residues. The V gene end was trimmed by 1 base and the J gene end by 8 bases; junction bases not matched to a gene: 6. Germline V CDR1 and CDR2: SNHLY, FYNNEI. CDR3 nucleotide sequence: TGTGCCAGCAGTGAAGGGACAGGGGGCGCTTGGGAAAAACTGTTTTTT. Amino acid sequence: CASSEGTGGAWEKLFF.

This clone was picked up one time. This chain connects TRBV24-1 to TRBJ1-1; D uncertain. CDR3 length: 14 residues. V shed 7 bases and J shed 5 bases, with 16 bases lying between them. Germline CDR1 reads KGHDR; CDR2 reads SFDVKD. The CDR3 DNA is TGTGCCACCAGATCCCCGGGGATAGAAACTGAAGCTTTCTTT. Its translation is CATRSPGIETEAFF.

The chain uses TRBV19 and TRBJ1-1, with D maybe TRBD1 (6 bases). Trimming took 6 bases from V and 5 from J, leaving 16 bases between them. Germline V CDR1 and CDR2: LNHDA, SQIVND (reference sequence). This CDR3 contains 14 residues. CDR3 residues: CASRRQVDETEAFF. CDR3 sequence (DNA): TGTGCCAGTAGACGACAGGTCGACGAAACTGAAGCTTTCTTT.

J is TRBJ2-1 and V is TRBV11-3, with a possible D match to TRBD2 (6 bases). The CDR3 contains 17 residues. Germline-derived CDR1 and CDR2 are SGHNT and YENEEA. Trimming took 5 bases from V and 0 from J, leaving 17 bases between them. In nucleotides, the CDR3 is TGTGCCAGCAGCCCGGGACTTATTCCTAGCTCCTACAATGAGCAGTTCTTC. This gives the protein CASSPGLIPSSYNEQFF.

The chain carries TRBV19 and TRBJ1-2; the D is unclear. There are 14 residues in the CDR3. CDR1 and CDR2 from the germline V gene are LNHDA and SQIVND (reference sequence). Trimming cost V 5 bases and J 4 bases, with 14 bases left between them. CDR3 DNA sequence: TGTGCCAGTAGTCTACCACGACAAGCCTATGGCTACACCTTC. Its translation is CASSLPRQAYGYTF.

This rearrangement joins TRBV9 to TRBJ1-2; 8 bases map to TRBD1. Trimming took 4 bases from V and 7 from J; bases not matched to a gene: 6. Germline V gene sequence: CDR1 SGDLS, CDR2 YYNGEE. The CDR3 consists of 13 residues. Here the CDR3 reads CASSSDREGGYTF. The CDR3 bases are TGTGCCAGCAGCTCGGACAGGGAGGGTGGCTACACCTTC.

This clone came up a few times. The V gene is TRBV18, the J gene TRBJ1-1; 9 bases are shared with TRBD1. Germline CDR1 reads KGHSH; CDR2 reads LQKENI. Losses at the gene ends were 6 bases for V and 1 base for J; bases not matched to a gene: 3. This CDR3 has 14 residues. CDR3 in DNA: TGTGCCAGCTCCCAGGGACAGGGGAACACTGAAGCTTTCTTT. Its translation is CASSQGQGNTEAFF.

This rearrangement joins TRBV7-2 to TRBJ1-1; D call uncertain. The ends were cut back, 2 bases at V and 4 bases at J, with 8 bases in the middle. CDR1 and CDR2 from the germline V gene are SGHTA and FQGNSA. The CDR3 is 13 residues long. Here the CDR3 reads CASSLLQTTEAFF. The CDR3 DNA sequence: TGTGCCAGCAGCTTATTACAGACCACTGAAGCTTTCTTT.

This rearrangement joins TRBV6-1 to TRBJ2-7; TRBD1 matches at 7 bases. The CDR3 runs 15 residues. Losses at the gene ends were 0 bases for V and 3 bases for J; bases not matched to a gene: 5. Looked up from germline, CDR1 is MNHNS and CDR2 is SASEGT. CDR3: CASSEAQGLVYEQYF. The CDR3 DNA reads TGTGCCAGCAGTGAAGCACAGGGGTTGGTCTACGAGCAGTACTTC.

The CDR3 DNA sequence: TGTGCCAGCAGTTACTCGCGGGGGAACTATGGCTACACCTTC. Protein product: CASSYSRGNYGYTF. The genes are TRBV6-6 and TRBJ1-2, with D possibly TRBD1 on 5 matching bases. V was cut by 0 bases and J by 2 bases, with 7 bases left in between. There are 14 residues in the CDR3. CDR1 is MNHNY, CDR2 SVGAGI, per germline (reference sequence).

The chain combines TRBV7-9 with TRBJ2-7, with D uncertain. Germline V CDR1 and CDR2: SEHNR, FQNEAQ (reference sequence). The CDR3 spans 15 residues. V lost 5 bases and J 0 bases, leaving 14 bases between the germline ends. The CDR3 protein is CASSHGLDVSYEQYF. DNA for the CDR3: TGTGCCAGCAGCCATGGGCTGGATGTCTCCTACGAGCAGTACTTC.

CDR3 bases: TGTGCCAGCTCGGGACAGGGGGCAAAGAACACTGAAGCTTTCTTT. Translation gives CASSGQGAKNTEAFF. The genes are TRBV18 and TRBJ1-1; 12 nucleotides align to TRBD1. This CDR3 spans 15 amino acids. Trimming took 6 bases from V and 1 from J; bases not matched to a gene: 3. Germline V gene sequence: CDR1 KGHSH, CDR2 LQKENI.

The genes are TRBV28 and TRBJ2-2; 7 bases are a match to TRBD2. J gave up 4 bases and V 5 bases, and 4 bases lay outside the gene matches. From germline, CDR1 is MDHEN and CDR2 SYDVKM. This CDR3 has 14 amino acids. DNA of the CDR3: TGTGCCAGCAGTCCCGGGGGGAGCACCGGGGAGCTGTTTTTT. Its protein product is CASSPGGSTGELFF.